This T cell receptor (beta chain) was identified during a study of monozygotic twins with cystic fibrosis. Trimming removed 2 bases from V and 8 bases from J, with 4 bases in between. Germline loops: CDR1 SGHNT, CDR2 YYREEE (reference sequence). The CDR3 extends over 11 amino acids. Sequenced by immunoSEQ multiplex PCR; TCRdb stores in-frame clones only, minus some. The sample yields approximately 20,000 clones, more than 80% seen once. The rearrangement uses TRBV5-4 and TRBJ2-2; D remains ambiguous. This clonotype originated in a girl aged 2 to 10 with cystic fibrosis. Sequenced input: blood. Written as DNA, the CDR3 is TGTGCCAGCAGCTTAGATGGGGAGCTGTTTTTT. It encodes CASSLDGELFF.